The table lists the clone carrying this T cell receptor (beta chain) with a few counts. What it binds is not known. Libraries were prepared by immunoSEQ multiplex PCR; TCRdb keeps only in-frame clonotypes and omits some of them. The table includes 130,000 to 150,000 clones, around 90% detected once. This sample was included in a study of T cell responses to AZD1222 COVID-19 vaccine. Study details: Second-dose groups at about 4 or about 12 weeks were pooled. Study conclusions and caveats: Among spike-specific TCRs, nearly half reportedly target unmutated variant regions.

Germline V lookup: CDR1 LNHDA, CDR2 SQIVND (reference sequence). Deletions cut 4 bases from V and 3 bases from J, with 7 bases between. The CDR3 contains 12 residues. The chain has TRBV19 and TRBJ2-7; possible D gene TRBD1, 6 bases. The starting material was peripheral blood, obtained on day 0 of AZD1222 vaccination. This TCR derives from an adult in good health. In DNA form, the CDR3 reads TGTGCCAGTAGTAGGGACATCTACGAGCAGTACTTC. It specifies CASSRDIYEQYF.